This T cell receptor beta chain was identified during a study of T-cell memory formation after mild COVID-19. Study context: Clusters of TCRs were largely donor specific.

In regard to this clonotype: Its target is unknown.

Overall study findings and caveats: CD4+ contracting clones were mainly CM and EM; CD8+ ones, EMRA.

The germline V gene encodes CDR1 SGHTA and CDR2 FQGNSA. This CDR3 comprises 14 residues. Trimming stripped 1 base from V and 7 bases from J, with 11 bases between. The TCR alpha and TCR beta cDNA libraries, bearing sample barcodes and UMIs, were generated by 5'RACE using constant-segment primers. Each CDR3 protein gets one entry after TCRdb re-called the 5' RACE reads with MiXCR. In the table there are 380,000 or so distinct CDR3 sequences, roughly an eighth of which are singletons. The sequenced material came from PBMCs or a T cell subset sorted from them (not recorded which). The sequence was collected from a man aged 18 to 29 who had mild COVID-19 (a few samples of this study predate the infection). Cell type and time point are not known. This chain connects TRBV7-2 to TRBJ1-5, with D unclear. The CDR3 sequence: CASSLDATGQPQHF. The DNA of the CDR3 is TGTGCCAGCAGCTTAGACGCGACGGGGCAGCCCCAGCATTTT.